This T cell receptor (beta chain) emerged from a study of cytomegalovirus exposure and HLA in healthy donors. Notes on the study in general: According to the study, about 180 TCR beta chains were cytomegalovirus-associated.

Method: immunoSEQ multiplex PCR; TCRdb's copy keeps in-frame clones and lacks some. The table has some 170,000 clones, approximately 87% seen once. CDR3 length: 14 amino acids. The junction had 3 bases not matched to a gene; V was cut back by 4 bases and J by 1 base. Per the germline V gene, CDR1 is LGHNA and CDR2 is YSLEER. The table lists this clone with a few counts. Its specificity is unknown. V usage is TRBV4-3 and J usage is TRBJ1-1; 7 bases match TRBD1. The sample comprised PBMCs. The clonotype was recovered from a woman in her twenties or thirties in good health and CMV-seronegative. The CDR3 DNA reads as TGCGCCAGCAGCCCCGGGACAGCGAACACTGAAGCTTTCTTT. This sequence encodes CASSPGTANTEAFF.